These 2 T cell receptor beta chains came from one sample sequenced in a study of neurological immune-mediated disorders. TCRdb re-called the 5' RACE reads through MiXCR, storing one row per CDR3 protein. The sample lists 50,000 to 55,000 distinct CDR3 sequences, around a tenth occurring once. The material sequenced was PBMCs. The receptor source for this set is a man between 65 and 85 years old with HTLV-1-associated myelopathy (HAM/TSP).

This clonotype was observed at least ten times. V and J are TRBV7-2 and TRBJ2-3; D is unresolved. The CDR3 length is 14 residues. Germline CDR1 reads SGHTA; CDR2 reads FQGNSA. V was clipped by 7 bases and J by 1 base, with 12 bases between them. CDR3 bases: TGTGCCAGCACCCTTGGACGCGGCACAGATACGCAGTATTTT. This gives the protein CASTLGRGTDTQYF. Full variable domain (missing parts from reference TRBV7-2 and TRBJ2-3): GAGVSQSPSNKVTEKGKDVELRCDPISGHTALYWYRQSLGQGLEFLIYFQGNSAPDKSGLPSDRFSAERTGGSVSTLTIQRTQQEDSAVYLCASTLGRGTDTQYFGPGTRLTVL.

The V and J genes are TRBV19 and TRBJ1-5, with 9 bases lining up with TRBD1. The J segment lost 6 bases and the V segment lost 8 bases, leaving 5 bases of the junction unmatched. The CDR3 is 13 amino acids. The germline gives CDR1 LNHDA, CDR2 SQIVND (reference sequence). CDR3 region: CASAQGAVQPQHF. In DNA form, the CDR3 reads TGTGCCAGTGCACAGGGGGCGGTTCAGCCCCAGCATTTT.